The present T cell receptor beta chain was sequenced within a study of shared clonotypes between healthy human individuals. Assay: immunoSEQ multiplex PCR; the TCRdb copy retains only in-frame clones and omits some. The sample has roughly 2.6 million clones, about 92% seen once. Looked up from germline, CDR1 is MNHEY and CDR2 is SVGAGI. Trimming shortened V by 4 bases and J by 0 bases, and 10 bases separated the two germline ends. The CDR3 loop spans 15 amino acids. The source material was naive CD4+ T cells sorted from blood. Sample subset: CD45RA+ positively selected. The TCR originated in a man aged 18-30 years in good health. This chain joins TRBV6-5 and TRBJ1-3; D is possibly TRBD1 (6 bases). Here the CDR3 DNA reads TGTGCCAGCAGTTTGGGACAAATCTCTGGAAACACCATATATTTT. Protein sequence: CASSLGQISGNTIYF.